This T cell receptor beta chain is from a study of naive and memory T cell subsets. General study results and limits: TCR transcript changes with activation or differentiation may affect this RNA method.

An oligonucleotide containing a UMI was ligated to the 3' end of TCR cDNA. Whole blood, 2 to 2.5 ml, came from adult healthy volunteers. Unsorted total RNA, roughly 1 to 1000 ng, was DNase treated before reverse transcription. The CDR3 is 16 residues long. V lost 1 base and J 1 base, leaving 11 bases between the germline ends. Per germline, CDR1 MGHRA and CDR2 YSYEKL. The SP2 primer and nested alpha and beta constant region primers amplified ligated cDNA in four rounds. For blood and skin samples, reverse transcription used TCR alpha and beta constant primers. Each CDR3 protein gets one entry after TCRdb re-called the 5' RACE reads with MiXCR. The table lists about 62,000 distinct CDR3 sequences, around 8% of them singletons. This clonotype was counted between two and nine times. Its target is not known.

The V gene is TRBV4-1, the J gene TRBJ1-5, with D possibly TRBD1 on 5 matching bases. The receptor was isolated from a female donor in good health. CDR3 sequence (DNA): TGCGCCAGCAGCCAAGGCGTCGGGGGAAGCAATCAGCCCCAGCATTTT. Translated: CASSQGVGGSNQPQHF.